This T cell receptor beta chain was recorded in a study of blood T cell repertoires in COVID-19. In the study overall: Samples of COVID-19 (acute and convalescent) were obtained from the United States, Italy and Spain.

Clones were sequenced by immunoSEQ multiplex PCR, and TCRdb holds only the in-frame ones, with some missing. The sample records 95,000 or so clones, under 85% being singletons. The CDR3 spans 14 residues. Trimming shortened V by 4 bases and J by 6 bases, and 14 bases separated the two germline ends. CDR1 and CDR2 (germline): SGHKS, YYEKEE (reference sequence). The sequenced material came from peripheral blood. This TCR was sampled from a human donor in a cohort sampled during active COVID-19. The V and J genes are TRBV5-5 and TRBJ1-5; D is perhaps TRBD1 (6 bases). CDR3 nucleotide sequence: TGTGCCAGCAGCGAACAGGGTGCGGGTCAGCCCCAGCATTTT. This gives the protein CASSEQGAGQPQHF.